The entry below describes one T cell receptor beta chain. The data stem from a study of blood T cell repertoires in COVID-19. Study overall: Acute and convalescent COVID-19 samples came from the United States, Italy and Spain. From T cells, B-cell-depleted T cells, or PBMCs came the material, which was cDNA or gDNA.

Original analysis: Estimated nucleated cell counts came from reference gene primer amplification. Assay: immunoSEQ multiplex PCR; the TCRdb copy retains only in-frame clones and omits some. V, J and clone size are taken as reported in that table, and D and trimming were inferred from the DNA itself. This sample has 100,000 to 150,000 clones, with around 89% found just once. V gave up 6 bases and J gave up 4 bases, with 13 bases separating them. CDR1 KGHSH and CDR2 LQKENI come from the germline V gene. The CDR3 sequence is 14 residues long. The rearrangement uses TRBV18 and TRBJ1-5; no clear D. The clonotype was recovered from a woman aged 60 to 75 with COVID-19, enrolled during active disease. The sample taken for sequencing was peripheral blood. The CDR3 bases are TGTGCCAGCTCGGGTGACACCAGGAATCAGCCCCAGCATTTT. Its translation is CASSGDTRNQPQHF.